This T cell receptor (beta chain) was recorded in a study of siplizumab effects on memory and regulatory T cells. In the case of this clone: Its antigen is unknown.

The ends were cut back, 1 base at V and 0 bases at J, with 9 bases in the middle. The CDR3 has 15 residues. Germline V lookup: CDR1 GTSNPN, CDR2 SVGIG (reference sequence). Assays covered some 98,000 TCR templates per sample. Data came from immunoSEQ multiplex PCR; TCRdb stores just in-frame clones and leaves some out. The sample records 85,000 to 90,000 clones, over 80% being singletons. Whole-study findings and limits: Treg-derived clones made up an average of roughly 66% of mappable alloreactive CD4+ clones with siplizumab and over 25% in controls. Contribution to the alloresponse seemed major for naive T cells, which also seemed more diverse than memory cells.

The chain joins TRBV30 to TRBJ1-4; D remains ambiguous. This TCR was recovered from a human donor in good health. Sequencing was done on a sample of CD4+ T cells sorted from blood. The CDR3 DNA follows: TGTGCCTGGAGTGCCCATGCCGCAACTAATGAAAAACTGTTTTTT. Encoded protein: CAWSAHAATNEKLFF.